This is a list of T cell receptor beta chains from one sample in a study of graft-versus-host responses after intestinal transplantation. Antigens for these TCRs are unknown. Profiling relied on immunoSEQ multiplex PCR, and the TCRdb table lists in-frame clones only, not all of them. This sample has 130,000 to 150,000 clones, with 80% to 95% found just once. This material consisted of unstimulated CD4+ T cells sorted from spleen or lymph node cells, taken before intestinal transplant. These receptors were taken from a human donor who received an intestinal transplant. CDR3s include the opening cysteine and the closing phenylalanine or tryptophan. The D gene is left open where the match is weak.

v_call: TRBV30
j_call: TRBJ2-7
d_call: -
cdr3_aa: CAWSPPAGRYEQYF

v_call: TRBV15
j_call: TRBJ2-7
d_call: -
cdr3_aa: CATSRESEQYF

v_call: TRBV9
j_call: TRBJ2-2
d_call: -
cdr3_aa: CASSVRGELFF

v_call: TRBV6-5
j_call: TRBJ2-7
d_call: -
cdr3_aa: CASTRDGVSLEQYF

v_call: TRBV28
j_call: TRBJ1-5
d_call: -
cdr3_aa: CASSLSGAVGQPQHF

v_call: TRBV15
j_call: TRBJ1-3
d_call: -
cdr3_aa: CATRTLSGNTIYF

v_call: TRBV6-1
j_call: TRBJ2-1
d_call: -
cdr3_aa: CASSPIRSSYNEQFF

v_call: TRBV9
j_call: TRBJ1-2
d_call: -
cdr3_aa: CASSPKLGSFSYGYTF

v_call: TRBV5-6
j_call: TRBJ1-5
d_call: -
cdr3_aa: CASSLRGQRSGPQHF

v_call: TRBV5-5
j_call: TRBJ1-1
d_call: TRBD1
cdr3_aa: CASSPGQGRTEAFF

v_call: TRBV5-1
j_call: TRBJ2-5
d_call: -
cdr3_aa: CASSLAGTPAETQYF

v_call: TRBV7-3
j_call: TRBJ2-2
d_call: -
cdr3_aa: CASSSGALTGELFF

v_call: TRBV25-1
j_call: TRBJ1-1
d_call: -
cdr3_aa: CASTITGFTEAFF

v_call: TRBV4-1
j_call: TRBJ2-5
d_call: -
cdr3_aa: CASSQAGWRQETQYF